This note documents a single TCR beta chain sequence. These data belong to a study of blood T cell repertoires in COVID-19. In the study overall: Some COVID-19 samples were acute and others convalescent; all came from the United States, Italy and Spain. In each case, the material was cDNA or gDNA derived from T cells, B-cell-depleted T cells, or PBMCs.

CDR1 and CDR2 (germline): LGHDT, YNNKEL (reference sequence). The CDR3 covers 14 residues. V gave up 4 bases and J gave up 3 bases, with 10 bases separating them. Per the authors' pipeline: Reference gene primer amplification in the assay estimated nucleated cell counts. The protocol was immunoSEQ multiplex PCR, while the TCRdb copy is restricted to in-frame clones and leaves out a portion. That table gives V, J and clone size, and the DNA gave D and trimming. The repertoire includes roughly 100,000 clones, around 90% of them detected once, and 3.9% sits in the top ten. The sequenced sample consisted of peripheral blood. V gene TRBV3-1 (or the pseudogene TRBV3-2) combines with J gene TRBJ1-5; D is unclear. This TCR was recovered from a woman aged 50 to 60 in a cohort sampled during active COVID-19. The DNA for the CDR3 is TGTGCCAGCAGCCGGGCGGGATACAATCAGCCCCAGCATTTT. Translation: CASSRAGYNQPQHF.